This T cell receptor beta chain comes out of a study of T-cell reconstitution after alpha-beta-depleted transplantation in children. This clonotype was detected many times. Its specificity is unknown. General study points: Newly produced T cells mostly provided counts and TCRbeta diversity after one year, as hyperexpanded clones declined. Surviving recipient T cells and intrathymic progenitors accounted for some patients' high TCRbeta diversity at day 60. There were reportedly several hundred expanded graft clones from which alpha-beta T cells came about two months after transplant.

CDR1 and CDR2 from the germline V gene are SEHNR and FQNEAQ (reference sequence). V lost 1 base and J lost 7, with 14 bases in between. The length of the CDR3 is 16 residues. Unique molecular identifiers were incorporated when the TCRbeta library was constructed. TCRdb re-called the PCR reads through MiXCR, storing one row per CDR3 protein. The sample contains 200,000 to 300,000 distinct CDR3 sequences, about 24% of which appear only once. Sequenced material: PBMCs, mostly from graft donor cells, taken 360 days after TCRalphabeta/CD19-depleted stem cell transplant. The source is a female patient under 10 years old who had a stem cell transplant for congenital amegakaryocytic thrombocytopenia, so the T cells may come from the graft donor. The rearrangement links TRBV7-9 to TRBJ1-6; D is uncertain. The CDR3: CASSLEASYFNSPLHF. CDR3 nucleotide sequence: TGTGCCAGCAGCTTAGAGGCCTCCTATTTCAATTCACCCCTCCACTTT.